The clone carrying this TCR beta chain was seen only a few times. Its cognate antigen is unknown. An Oncomine TCR Beta short-read assay was used to sequence the DNA from cultured CD4+ T cells. TCRdb reanalysed the PCR reads using MiXCR and keeps one entry per CDR3 protein. The data hold around 11,000 distinct CDR3 sequences, with about 30% observed a single time. The data were obtained in a study of vaccination and CD4 T cells after COVID-19. Treatment described: approximately 9-day PBMC culture with coronavirus spike peptide pools or control peptides (ViraFEST assay). Germline CDR1 SQVTM, CDR2 ANQGSEA. With 4 bases clipped from V and 9 bases from J, the junction kept 9 bases outside the gene matches. The CDR3 is 14 residues long.

The sequencing input was cultured CD4+ T cells from blood. This chain links TRBV29-1 with TRBJ1-6; 7 nucleotides match TRBD1. The sequence was obtained from a human donor with COVID-19. CDR3 DNA: TGCAGCGTTGCGACCCACGGGGACAGTTCACCCCTCCACTTT. The encoded protein is CSVATHGDSSPLHF.